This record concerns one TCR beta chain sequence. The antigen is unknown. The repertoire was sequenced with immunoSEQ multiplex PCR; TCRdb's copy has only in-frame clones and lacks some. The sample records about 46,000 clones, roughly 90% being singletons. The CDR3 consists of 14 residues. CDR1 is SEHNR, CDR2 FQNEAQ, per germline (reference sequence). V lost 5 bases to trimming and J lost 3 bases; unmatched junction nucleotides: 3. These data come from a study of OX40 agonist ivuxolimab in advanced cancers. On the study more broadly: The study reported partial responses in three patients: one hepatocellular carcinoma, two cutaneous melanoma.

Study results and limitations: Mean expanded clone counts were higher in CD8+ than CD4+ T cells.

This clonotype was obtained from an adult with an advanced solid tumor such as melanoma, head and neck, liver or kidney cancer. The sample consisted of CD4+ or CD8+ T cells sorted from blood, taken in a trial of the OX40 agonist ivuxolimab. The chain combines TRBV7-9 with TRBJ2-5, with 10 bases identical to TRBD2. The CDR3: CASSPGLAEETQYF. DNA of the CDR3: TGTGCCAGCAGCCCAGGACTAGCGGAAGAGACCCAGTACTTC. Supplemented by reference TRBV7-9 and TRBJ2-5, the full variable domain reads DTGVSQNPRHKITKRGQNVTFRCDPISEHNRLYWYRQTLGQGPEFLTYFQNEAQLEKSRLLSDRFSAERPKGSFSTLEIQRTEQGDSAMYLCASSPGLAEETQYFGPGTRLLVL.